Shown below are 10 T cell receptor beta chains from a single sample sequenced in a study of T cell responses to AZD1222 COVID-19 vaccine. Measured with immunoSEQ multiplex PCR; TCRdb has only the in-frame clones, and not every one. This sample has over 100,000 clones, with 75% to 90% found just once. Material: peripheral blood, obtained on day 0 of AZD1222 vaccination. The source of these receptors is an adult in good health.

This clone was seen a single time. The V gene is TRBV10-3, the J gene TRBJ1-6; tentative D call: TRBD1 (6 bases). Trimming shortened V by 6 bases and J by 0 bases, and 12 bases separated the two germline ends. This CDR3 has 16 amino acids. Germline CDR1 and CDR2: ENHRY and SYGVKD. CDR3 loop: CAIRRGPASYNSPLHF. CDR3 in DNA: TGTGCCATCAGGCGGGGGCCGGCCTCCTATAATTCACCCCTCCACTTT.

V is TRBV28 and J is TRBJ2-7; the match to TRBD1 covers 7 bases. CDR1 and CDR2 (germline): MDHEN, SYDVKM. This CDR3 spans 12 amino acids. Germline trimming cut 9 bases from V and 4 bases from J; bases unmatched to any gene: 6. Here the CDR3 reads CASTGERYEQYF. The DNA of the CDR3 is TGTGCCAGTACAGGGGAGAGGTACGAGCAGTACTTC.

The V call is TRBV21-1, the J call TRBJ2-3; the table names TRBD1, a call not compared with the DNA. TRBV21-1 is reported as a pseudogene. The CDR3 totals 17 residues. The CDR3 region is CASSKGTRTPSADTQYF. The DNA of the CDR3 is TGTGCCAGCAGCAAAGGAACCCGCACCCCCAGTGCAGATACGCAGTATTTT.

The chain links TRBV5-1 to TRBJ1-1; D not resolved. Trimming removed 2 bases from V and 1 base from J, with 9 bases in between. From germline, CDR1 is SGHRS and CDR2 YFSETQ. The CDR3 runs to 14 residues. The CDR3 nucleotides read TGCGCCAGCAGCTTAAACGCCGCGAACACTGAAGCTTTCTTT. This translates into CASSLNAANTEAFF.

CDR3 protein: CASSQLVGRLAGRNEQFF. In DNA, the CDR3 is TGTGCCAGCAGTCAATTAGTGGGTAGACTAGCGGGACGCAATGAGCAGTTCTTC. The gene calls are TRBV6-6 and TRBJ2-1; 11 bases match TRBD2. Germline trimming cut 5 bases from V and 6 bases from J; bases unmatched to any gene: 15. The CDR3 loop spans 18 amino acids. Germline CDR1 reads MNHNY; CDR2 reads SVGAGI (reference sequence).

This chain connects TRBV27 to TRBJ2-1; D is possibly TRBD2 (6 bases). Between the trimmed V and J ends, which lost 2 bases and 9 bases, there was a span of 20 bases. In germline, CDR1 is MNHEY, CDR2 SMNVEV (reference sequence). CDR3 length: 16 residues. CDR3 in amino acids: CASSLGQYGGRGEQFF. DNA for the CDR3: TGTGCCAGCAGTTTAGGGCAGTACGGGGGTCGAGGTGAGCAGTTCTTC.

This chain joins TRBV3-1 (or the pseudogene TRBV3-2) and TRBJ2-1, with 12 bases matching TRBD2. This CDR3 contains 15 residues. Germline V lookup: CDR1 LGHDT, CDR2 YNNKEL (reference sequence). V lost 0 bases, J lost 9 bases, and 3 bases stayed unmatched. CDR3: CASSQDASGRGEQFF. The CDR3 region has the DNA TGTGCCAGCAGCCAAGATGCTAGCGGGAGGGGTGAGCAGTTCTTC.

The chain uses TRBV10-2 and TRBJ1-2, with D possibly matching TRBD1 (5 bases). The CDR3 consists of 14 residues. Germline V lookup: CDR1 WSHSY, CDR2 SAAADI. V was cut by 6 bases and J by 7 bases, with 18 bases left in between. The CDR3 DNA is TGCGCCAGCAGCCCCGAGGCGGGGCTGGGTGGCTACACCTTC. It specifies CASSPEAGLGGYTF.

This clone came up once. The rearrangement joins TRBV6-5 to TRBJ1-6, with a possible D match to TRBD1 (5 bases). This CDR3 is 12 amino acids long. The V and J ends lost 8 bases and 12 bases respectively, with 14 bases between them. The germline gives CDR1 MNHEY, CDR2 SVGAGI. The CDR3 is CASAPGGLPLHF. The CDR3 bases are TGTGCCAGCGCCCCTGGGGGGTTACCCCTCCACTTT.

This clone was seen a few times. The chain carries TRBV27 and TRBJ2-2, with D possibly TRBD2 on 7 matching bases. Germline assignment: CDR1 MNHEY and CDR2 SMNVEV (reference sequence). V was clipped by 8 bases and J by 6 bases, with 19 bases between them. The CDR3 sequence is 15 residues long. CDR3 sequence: CASGPRGRGSGELFF. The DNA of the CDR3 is TGTGCCAGCGGCCCTAGGGGGAGGGGTTCCGGGGAGCTGTTTTTT.